These T cell receptor beta chains were read from a single sample in a study of cytotoxic CD8 clonotypes in ibrutinib-treated CLL. Libraries were prepared by immunoSEQ multiplex PCR; TCRdb keeps only in-frame clonotypes and omits some of them. The sample carries fewer than 400,000 clones, roughly 71% recorded once. The sequencing here drew on PBMCs, taken after 36 months of ibrutinib treatment. All receptors come from a human donor with chronic lymphocytic leukemia. Each CDR3 is given with its conserved first and last residue. Each record gives: J gene, V gene, clone size, D gene, CDR3 DNA, CDR3 protein. D genes are given only for firm matches. Clone size is not always given. Where it is, it says once, few, many or a class for expanded clones.

>TRBJ2-5|TRBV7-2|.|.
TGTGCCAGCACCCCCAGGAGGGGACAAGAGACCCAGTACTTC
CASTPRRGQETQYF
>TRBJ2-3|TRBV4-1|.|TRBD2
TGCGCCAGCAGCCAGGCCTACCGGGGGACTACGACTAGCACAGATACGCAGTATTTT
CASSQAYRGTTTSTDTQYF
>TRBJ2-1|TRBV9|.|TRBD1
TGTGCCAGCAGCGTCAGGCTCTCCCTTTTAGGGGGCGCCTACTATGAGCAGTTCTTC
CASSVRLSLLGGAYYEQFF
>TRBJ2-3|TRBV4-1|.|.
TGCGCCAGCAGCCAAGGATCGGATACGCAGTATTTT
CASSQGSDTQYF
>TRBJ2-2|TRBV5-1|.|.
TGCGCCAGCAGCGGGTCAGACACCGGGGAGCTGTTTTTT
CASSGSDTGELFF
>TRBJ2-7|TRBV28|.|TRBD2
TGTGCCAGCAGTTACTGGACTAGCGGGATGAGCTACGAGCAGTACTTC
CASSYWTSGMSYEQYF
>TRBJ1-3|TRBV9|once|.
TGTGCCAGCAGCGTAGGGGCAGCTGGAAACACCATATATTTT
CASSVGAAGNTIYF
>TRBJ2-1|TRBV11-3|.|TRBD1
TGTGCCAGCAGCTCCGGACAGGGGTGGAATGAGCAGTTCTTC
CASSSGQGWNEQFF
>TRBJ2-1|TRBV7-9|once|.
TGTGCCAGCAGCCATTCACTCGGTGAGCAGTTCTTC
CASSHSLGEQFF
>TRBJ1-5|TRBV19|.|.
TGTGCCAGTAGTATGACAGGTTCCAATCAGCCCCAGCATTTT
CASSMTGSNQPQHF
>TRBJ2-5|TRBV5-1|once|.
TGCGCCAGCAGCTGGATGCAGATGTACCAAGAGACCCAGTACTTC
CASSWMQMYQETQYF
>TRBJ1-1|TRBV11-2|.|.
TGTGCCAGCAGCCGGCGGGGTGAGAACACTGAAGCTTTCTTT
CASSRRGENTEAFF
>TRBJ1-1|TRBV6-6|few|.
TGTGCCAGCAGTTACGCGAACACTGAAGCTTTCTTT
CASSYANTEAFF
>TRBJ2-7|TRBV6-5|.|.
TGTGCCAGCAGTTACATGGGGTATCACGAGCAGTACTTC
CASSYMGYHEQYF
>TRBJ2-3|TRBV5-8|.|.
TGTGCCAGCAAGGGGCGAACTCACGGGACGCAGTATTTT
CASKGRTHGTQYF
>TRBJ2-1|TRBV9|few|.
TGTGCCAGCAGCGTAGACGGCAATGAGCAGTTCTTC
CASSVDGNEQFF
>TRBJ2-1|TRBV28|.|.
TGTGCCAGCAGGTTTCAGGGCCCAATATACAATGAGCAGTTCTTC
CASRFQGPIYNEQFF
>TRBJ2-5|TRBV7-3|few|.
TGTGCCAGCAGCTTAGCCGGGACTCCCGCCGGTCAGTACTTC
CASSLAGTPAGQYF
>TRBJ2-6|TRBV29-1|.|.
TGCAGCGTTGTCGGTGTGTTCGGGGCCAACGTCCTGACTTTC
CSVVGVFGANVLTF
>TRBJ2-5|TRBV5-1|.|TRBD1
TGCGCCAGCAGCGTCGGGACAGGGGAAGAGACCCAGTACTTC
CASSVGTGEETQYF
>TRBJ1-2|TRBV5-1|.|.
TGCGCCAGCAGCTTGGGACAGGAATATGGCTACACCTTC
CASSLGQEYGYTF
>TRBJ1-2|TRBV18|once|.
TGTGCCAGCTCACCATGGACAGAAGATAACTATGGCTACACCTTC
CASSPWTEDNYGYTF
>TRBJ2-3|TRBV14|.|TRBD2
TGTGCCAGCAGCCATCCTACCGGGACTATGATTCGCACAGATACGCAGTATTTT
CASSHPTGTMIRTDTQYF
>TRBJ2-7|TRBV2|.|.
TGTGCCAGCATGGGCTTCCCGAGCTCCTACGAGCAGTACTTC
CASMGFPSSYEQYF
>TRBJ1-2|TRBV9|.|TRBD1
TGTGCCAGCAGGGACCGGGACAGGCCGGGTGTTGGCTATGGCTACACCTTC
CASRDRDRPGVGYGYTF
>TRBJ1-2|TRBV5-1|.|.
TGCGCCAGCATGCCACTGGTTGGAGGCTATGGCTACACCTTC
CASMPLVGGYGYTF
>TRBJ2-7|TRBV20-1|.|.
TGCAGTGCGACAGGACATGGCGAGCAGTACTTC
CSATGHGEQYF
>TRBJ2-7|TRBV5-1|.|.
TGCGCCAGCAGCTTGGGGGGACTGGCCTACGAGCAGTACTTC
CASSLGGLAYEQYF
>TRBJ1-1|TRBV28|.|.
TGTGCCAGCAGTTTAAAAGTGAACACTGAAGCTTTCTTT
CASSLKVNTEAFF
>TRBJ2-5|TRBV7-2|.|.
TGTGCCAGCAGCTTATACATGGGGGGTGTTGAGACCCAGTACTTC
CASSLYMGGVETQYF
>TRBJ1-2|TRBV19|.|.
TGTGCCAGTACTCCAACGGGGGGCACAGGTATCGGCTACACCTTC
CASTPTGGTGIGYTF
>TRBJ2-3|TRBV5-4|.|.
TGTGCCAGCAGCTTCGGAGCTACCTATAGCACAGATACGCAGTATTTT
CASSFGATYSTDTQYF
>TRBJ2-7|TRBV27|.|TRBD2
TGTGCCAGCAGTTTCGGGGCGGGGCGGGAGCTCCCCTACGAGCAGTACTTC
CASSFGAGRELPYEQYF
>TRBJ1-4|TRBV7-2|.|.
TGTGCCAGCAGCCATCTTTGGGGGGCAACTAATGAAAAACTGTTTTTT
CASSHLWGATNEKLFF
>TRBJ2-1|TRBV9|.|TRBD1
TGTGCCAGCAGCGTAGCTCCCCCCCAGGACAGGGCGTACAATGAGCAGTTCTTC
CASSVAPPQDRAYNEQFF
>TRBJ1-6|TRBV6-6|.|.
TGTGCCAGCAGTCCAAATAATTCACCCCTCCACTTT
CASSPNNSPLHF
>TRBJ2-5|TRBV5-1|.|.
TGCGCCAGCAGTGTAGGCCAAGAGACCCAGTACTTC
CASSVGQETQYF